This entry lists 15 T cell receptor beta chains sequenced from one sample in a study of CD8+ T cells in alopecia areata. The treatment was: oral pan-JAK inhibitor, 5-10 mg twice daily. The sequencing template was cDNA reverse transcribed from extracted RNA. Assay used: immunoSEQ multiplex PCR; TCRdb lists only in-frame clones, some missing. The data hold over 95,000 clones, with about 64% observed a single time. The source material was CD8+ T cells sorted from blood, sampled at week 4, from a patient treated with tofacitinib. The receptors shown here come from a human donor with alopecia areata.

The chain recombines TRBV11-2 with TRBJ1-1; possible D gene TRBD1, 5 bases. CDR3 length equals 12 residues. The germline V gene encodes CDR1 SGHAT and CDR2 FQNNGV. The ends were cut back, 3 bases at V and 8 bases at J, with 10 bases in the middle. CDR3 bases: TGTGCCAGCAGCTTGACCGGGACGGAAGCTTTCTTT. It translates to CASSLTGTEAFF.

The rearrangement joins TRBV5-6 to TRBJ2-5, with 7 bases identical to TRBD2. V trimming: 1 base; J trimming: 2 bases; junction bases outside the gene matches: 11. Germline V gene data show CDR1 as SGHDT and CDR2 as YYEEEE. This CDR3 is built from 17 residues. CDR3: CASSLTSSGSWQETQYF. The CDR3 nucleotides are TGTGCCAGCAGCTTGACCTCTAGCGGATCATGGCAAGAGACCCAGTACTTC.

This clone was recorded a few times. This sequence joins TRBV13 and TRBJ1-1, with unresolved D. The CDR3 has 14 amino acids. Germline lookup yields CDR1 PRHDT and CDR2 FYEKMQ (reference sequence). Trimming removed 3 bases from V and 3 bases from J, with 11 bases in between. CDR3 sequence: CASSLSEKDTEAFF. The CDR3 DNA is TGTGCCAGCAGCTTGAGTGAAAAGGACACTGAAGCTTTCTTT.

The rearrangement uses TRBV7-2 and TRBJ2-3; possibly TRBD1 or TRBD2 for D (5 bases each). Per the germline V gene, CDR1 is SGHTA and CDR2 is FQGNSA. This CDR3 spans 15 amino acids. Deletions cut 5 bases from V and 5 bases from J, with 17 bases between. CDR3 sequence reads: CASSVLVRGRDTQYF. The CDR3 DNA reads TGTGCCAGCAGCGTACTAGTAAGGGGCAGAGATACGCAGTATTTT.

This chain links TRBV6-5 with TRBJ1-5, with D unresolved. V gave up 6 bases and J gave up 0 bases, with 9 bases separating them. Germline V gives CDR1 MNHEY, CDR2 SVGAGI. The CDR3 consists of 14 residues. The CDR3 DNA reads TGTGCCAGCAGGAGCGGCAATAGCAATCAGCCCCAGCATTTT. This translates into CASRSGNSNQPQHF.

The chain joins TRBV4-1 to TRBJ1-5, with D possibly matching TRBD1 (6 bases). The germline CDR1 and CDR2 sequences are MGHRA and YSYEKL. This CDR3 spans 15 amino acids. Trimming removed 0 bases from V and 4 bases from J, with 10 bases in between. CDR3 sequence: CASSQDPGANQPQHF. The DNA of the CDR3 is TGCGCCAGCAGCCAAGACCCAGGGGCGAATCAGCCCCAGCATTTT.

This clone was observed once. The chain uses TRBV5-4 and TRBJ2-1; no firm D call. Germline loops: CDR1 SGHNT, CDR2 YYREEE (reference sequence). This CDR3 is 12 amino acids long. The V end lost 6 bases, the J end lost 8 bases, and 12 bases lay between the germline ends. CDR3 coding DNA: TGTGCCAGCACCCTAGGACGCCATGAGCAGTTCTTC. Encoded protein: CASTLGRHEQFF.

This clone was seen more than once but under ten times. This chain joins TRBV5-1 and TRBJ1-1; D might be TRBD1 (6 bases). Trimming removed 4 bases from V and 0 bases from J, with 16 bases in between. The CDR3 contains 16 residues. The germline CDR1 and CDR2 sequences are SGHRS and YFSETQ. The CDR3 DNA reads TGCGCCAGCAGCACTCTTGGTGGGACACTGAACACTGAAGCTTTCTTT. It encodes CASSTLGGTLNTEAFF. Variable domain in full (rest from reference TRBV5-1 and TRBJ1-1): KAGVTQTPRYLIKTRGQQVTLSCSPISGHRSVSWYQQTPGQGLQFLFEYFSETQRNKGNFPGRFSGRQFSNSRSEMNVSTLELGDSALYLCASSTLGGTLNTEAFFGQGTRLTVV.

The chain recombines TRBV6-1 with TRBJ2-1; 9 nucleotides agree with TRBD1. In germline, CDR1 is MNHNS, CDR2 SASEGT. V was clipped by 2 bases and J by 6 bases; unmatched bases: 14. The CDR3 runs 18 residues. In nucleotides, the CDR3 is TGTGCCAGCAGTGAACCGTGGAGGGTGGACAGGGGCGTCAATGAGCAGTTCTTC. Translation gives CASSEPWRVDRGVNEQFF.

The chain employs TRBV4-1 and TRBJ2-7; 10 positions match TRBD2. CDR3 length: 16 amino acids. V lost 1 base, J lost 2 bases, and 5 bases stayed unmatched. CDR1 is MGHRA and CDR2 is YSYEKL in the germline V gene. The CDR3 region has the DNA TGCGCCAGCAGCCAAGGTCTAGCGGGGGCCGCCTACGAGCAGTACTTC. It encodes CASSQGLAGAAYEQYF.

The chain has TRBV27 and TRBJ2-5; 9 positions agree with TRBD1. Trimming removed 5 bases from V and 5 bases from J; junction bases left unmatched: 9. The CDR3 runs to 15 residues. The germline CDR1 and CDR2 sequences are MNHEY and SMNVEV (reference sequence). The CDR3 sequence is CASSTLGQGGETQYF. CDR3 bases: TGTGCCAGCAGTACACTGGGACAGGGAGGGGAGACCCAGTACTTC.

CDR3 coding DNA: TGTGCCAGCAGCTTAAGTGGGACAGGGGGAGAAAAACTGTTTTTT. Protein: CASSLSGTGGEKLFF. The gene calls are TRBV7-2 and TRBJ1-4; 11 nucleotides align to TRBD1. The CDR3 is 15 amino acids. Germline CDR1 reads SGHTA; CDR2 reads FQGNSA. With V trimmed by 2 bases and J by 8 bases, 4 bases remained unmatched.

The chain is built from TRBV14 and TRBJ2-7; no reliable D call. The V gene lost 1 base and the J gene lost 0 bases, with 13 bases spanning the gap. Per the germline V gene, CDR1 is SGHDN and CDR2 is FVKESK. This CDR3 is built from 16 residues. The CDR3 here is CASSQVGRANSYEQYF. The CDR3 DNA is TGTGCCAGCAGCCAAGTTGGTAGGGCCAACTCCTACGAGCAGTACTTC.

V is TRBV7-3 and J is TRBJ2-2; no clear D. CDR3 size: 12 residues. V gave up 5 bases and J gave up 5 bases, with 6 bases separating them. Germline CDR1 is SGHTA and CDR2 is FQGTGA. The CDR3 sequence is CASSRDTGELFF. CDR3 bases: TGTGCCAGCAGCAGAGATACCGGGGAGCTGTTTTTT.

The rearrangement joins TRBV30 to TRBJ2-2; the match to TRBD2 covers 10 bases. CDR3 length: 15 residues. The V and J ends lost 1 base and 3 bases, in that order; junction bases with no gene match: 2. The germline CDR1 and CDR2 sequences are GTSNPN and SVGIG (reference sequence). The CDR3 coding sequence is TGTGCCTGGAGTGCCGGGACTAGCGACACCGGGGAGCTGTTTTTT. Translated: CAWSAGTSDTGELFF.